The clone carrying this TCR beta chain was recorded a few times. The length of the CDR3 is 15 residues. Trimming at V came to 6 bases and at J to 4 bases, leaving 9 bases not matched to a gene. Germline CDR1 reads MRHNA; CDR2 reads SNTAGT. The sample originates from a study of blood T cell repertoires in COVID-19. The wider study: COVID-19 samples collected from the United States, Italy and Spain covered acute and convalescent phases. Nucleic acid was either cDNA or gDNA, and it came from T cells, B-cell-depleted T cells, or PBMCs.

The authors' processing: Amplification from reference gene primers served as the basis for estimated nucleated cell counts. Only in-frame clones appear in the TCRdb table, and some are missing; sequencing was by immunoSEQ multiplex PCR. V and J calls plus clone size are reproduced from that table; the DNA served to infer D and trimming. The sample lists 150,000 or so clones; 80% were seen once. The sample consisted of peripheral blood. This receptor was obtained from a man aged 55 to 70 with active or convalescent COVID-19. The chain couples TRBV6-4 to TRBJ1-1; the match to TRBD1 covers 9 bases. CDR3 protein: CASSPGTGRVTEAFF. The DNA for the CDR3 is TGTGCCAGCAGCCCCGGGACAGGGAGAGTCACTGAAGCTTTCTTT.